This T cell receptor (beta chain) was sequenced in a study of blood T cell repertoires in COVID-19. The repertoire was sequenced with immunoSEQ multiplex PCR; TCRdb's copy has only in-frame clones and lacks some. In the table there are 200,000 to 300,000 clones, 75% to 90% of which are singletons. Sample: peripheral blood. The source of this sequence is a man aged 30 to 45 with active or convalescent COVID-19.

CDR3 loop: CASSVTSQRMADTQYF. DNA for the CDR3: TGTGCCAGCAGCGTTACTAGTCAAAGGATGGCAGATACGCAGTATTTT. The chain couples TRBV9 to TRBJ2-3, with D perhaps TRBD2 (5 bases). The germline V gene encodes CDR1 SGDLS and CDR2 YYNGEE. CDR3 length equals 16 residues. V lost 2 bases and J 4 bases, leaving 17 bases between the germline ends.